The 5 T cell receptor beta chains given below trace back to one sample, sequenced in a study of T-cell reconstitution after alpha-beta-depleted transplantation in children. A library of TCRbeta sequences, prepared with unique molecular identifiers, was generated. In TCRdb, the PCR reads were re-called with MiXCR into one record per CDR3 protein. The sample includes approximately 400,000 distinct CDR3 sequences, under 13% of them seen just once. The source was PBMCs from the stem cell graft donor, collected from the stem cell graft. The receptors originated from a human donor who donated a stem cell graft to a child with acute myeloid leukemia.

This chain connects TRBV11-2 to TRBJ2-3; 11 bases align to TRBD2. Germline V lookup: CDR1 SGHAT, CDR2 FQNNGV. Trimming removed 5 bases from V and 2 bases from J; junction bases left unmatched: 12. The length of the CDR3 is 18 residues. CDR3 protein: CASSTRPSGGTITDTQYF. For the CDR3, the DNA is TGTGCCAGCAGCACCCGGCCTAGCGGGGGGACTATCACAGATACGCAGTATTTT. Complete variable domain (other parts from reference TRBV11-2 and TRBJ2-3): EAGVAQSPRYKIIEKRQSVAFWCNPISGHATLYWYQQILGQGPKLLIQFQNNGVVDDSQLPKDRFSAERLKGVDSTLKIQPAKLEDSAVYLCASSTRPSGGTITDTQYFGPGTRLTVL.

This clonotype was counted a few times. The gene calls are TRBV11-2 and TRBJ2-3; 11 bases are shared with TRBD2. The germline V gene has CDR1 SGHAT and CDR2 FQNNGV. Trimming took 2 bases from V and 5 from J; bases not matched to a gene: 18. CDR3 length: 20 amino acids. Here the CDR3 DNA reads TGTGCCAGCAGCTTATGGGTAATTAGCGGGAGGGCCGGGCCTAAAGATACGCAGTATTTT. Amino acid sequence: CASSLWVISGRAGPKDTQYF.

The table lists this clonotype with many counts. The chain links TRBV5-1 to TRBJ1-5; no firm D call. The CDR3 has 17 amino acids. Germline V gives CDR1 SGHRS, CDR2 YFSETQ. Between the trimmed V and J ends, which lost 5 bases and 7 bases, there was a span of 25 bases. Here the CDR3 reads CASSPDAWTDGWQPQHF. The CDR3 nucleotides read TGCGCCAGCAGTCCCGACGCCTGGACGGACGGGTGGCAGCCCCAGCATTTT. Together with reference TRBV5-1 and TRBJ1-5, the CDR3 gives the full variable domain: KAGVTQTPRYLIKTRGQQVTLSCSPISGHRSVSWYQQTPGQGLQFLFEYFSETQRNKGNFPGRFSGRQFSNSRSEMNVSTLELGDSALYLCASSPDAWTDGWQPQHFGDGTRLSIL.

The chain uses TRBV12-3 or TRBV12-4 and TRBJ2-2; unclear D gene. CDR3 size: 14 residues. V was cut by 6 bases and J by 2 bases, with 10 bases left in between. CDR3 amino acids: CASRGQLNTGELFF. Written as DNA, the CDR3 is TGTGCCAGCAGGGGCCAGCTCAACACCGGGGAGCTGTTTTTT.

This clonotype was detected only a few times. The chain recombines TRBV20-1 with TRBJ2-1, with D possibly being TRBD1 (6 bases). The V end lost 3 bases, the J end lost 4 bases, and 13 bases lay between the germline ends. The CDR3 length is 14 residues. Germline values: CDR1 DFQATT, CDR2 SNEGSKA (reference sequence). The CDR3 coding sequence is TGCAGTGCTAGGGACGGACAGTTATACAATGAGCAGTTCTTC. It yields the protein CSARDGQLYNEQFF.